The 18 T cell receptor beta chains below come from one sample, sequenced in a study of T cells after yellow fever vaccination. TCRdb called the 5' RACE reads again in MiXCR, with one record for every CDR3 protein. In the table there are under 550,000 distinct CDR3 sequences, 20% to 25% of which are singletons. The sequencing used PBMCs, collected 20 to 25 days after the first yellow fever vaccination. These receptors came from a man younger than 35 who received the YFV17D yellow fever vaccine.

This clonotype was seen more than once but under ten times. This chain connects TRBV25-1 to TRBJ2-1; possible D gene TRBD1, 5 bases. In germline, CDR1 is MGHDK, CDR2 SYGVNS. This CDR3 has 17 residues. With 1 base removed from V and 0 bases from J, the gap between germline ends came to 13 bases. The CDR3 sequence: CASSESHRPDSYNEQFF. The CDR3 nucleotides are TGTGCCAGCAGTGAATCCCACAGGCCTGACTCCTACAATGAGCAGTTCTTC.

This clonotype was seen more than once but under ten times. This rearrangement joins TRBV29-1 to TRBJ1-1; D is ambiguous. The length of the CDR3 is 12 residues. Germline V lookup: CDR1 SQVTM, CDR2 ANQGSEA. V lost 3 bases and J 0 bases, leaving 5 bases between the germline ends. CDR3 DNA sequence: TGCAGCGTTGATCGGATGAACACTGAAGCTTTCTTT. This gives the protein CSVDRMNTEAFF.

This clonotype was detected once. Relative to the germline gene, one junction end is altered; a read error may explain this. The chain links TRBV10-3 to TRBJ2-6; the D gene is possibly TRBD1 (5 bases). The germline gives CDR1 ENHRY, CDR2 SYGVKD. The CDR3 contains 16 residues. As DNA, the CDR3 is TGTGCCATCAGTGAGTCAAGGGTCTCTGGGGCCAACGTCCTGATTTTC. Its protein product is CAISESRVSGANVLIF.

V and J are TRBV7-6 and TRBJ2-1, with TRBD2 matching 8 bases. V shed 1 base and J 6 bases; nucleotides not matched to a gene: 11. Germline V lookup: CDR1 SGHVS, CDR2 FNYEAQ. The CDR3 covers 17 residues. Here the CDR3 reads CASSLELPPGGFNEQFF. The CDR3 DNA reads TGTGCCAGCAGCTTAGAACTTCCTCCGGGGGGGTTCAATGAGCAGTTCTTC.

The genes are TRBV21-1 and TRBJ1-2; TRBD1, the D gene given by the table, was not confirmed from the DNA. TRBV21-1 counts as a pseudogene. The CDR3 contains 14 residues. The CDR3 loop is CASSKPKGPYGYTF. The CDR3 nucleotides read TGTGCCAGCAGCAAACCGAAGGGGCCCTATGGCTACACCTTC.

J is TRBJ2-7 and V is TRBV4-1; either TRBD1 or TRBD2 may fit D (5 bases each). Trimming cost V 4 bases and J 3 bases, with 10 bases left between them. Germline CDR1 MGHRA, CDR2 YSYEKL. This CDR3 is built from 13 residues. CDR3 protein: CASSRDGDYEQYF. The DNA for the CDR3 is TGCGCCAGCAGCCGGGACGGAGACTACGAGCAGTACTTC.

This clonotype was recorded a few times. The chain is built from TRBV5-1 and TRBJ2-4, with D perhaps assigned TRBD1 or TRBD2 (6 bases each). Deletions cut 0 bases from V and 7 bases from J, with 23 bases between. This CDR3 region has 18 residues. Germline V CDR1 and CDR2: SGHRS, YFSETQ. The CDR3 is CASSLAFGGPSSGNIQYF. The CDR3 region has the DNA TGCGCCAGCAGCTTGGCCTTCGGGGGCCCCAGCTCAGGGAACATTCAGTACTTC.

This clonotype has just a few counts. The rearrangement joins TRBV20-1 to TRBJ2-3, with TRBD2 identical over 9 bases. The ends lost 4 bases at V and 2 bases at J; junction bases unmatched: 7. The CDR3 is 15 amino acids. Germline loops: CDR1 DFQATT, CDR2 SNEGSKA (reference sequence). Here the CDR3 reads CSATGPSGDTDTQYF. In DNA form, the CDR3 reads TGCAGTGCTACCGGCCCTAGCGGGGACACAGATACGCAGTATTTT.

V gene TRBV6-2 or TRBV6-3 combines with J gene TRBJ1-2, with TRBD1 as a possible D gene (5 bases). The CDR3 consists of 14 residues. Trimming left V 3 bases short and J 6 bases short, with 14 bases between. Germline-derived CDR1 and CDR2 are MNHEY and SVGEGT. CDR3 nucleotides: TGTGCCAGCAGTTATCGGTCGGGCAGGGATGGCTACACCTTC. As protein: CASSYRSGRDGYTF.

This clonotype was counted only a few times. The chain links TRBV7-8 to TRBJ1-5; no definite D call. CDR1 SGHVS and CDR2 FQNEAQ come from the germline V gene. V gave up 1 base and J gave up 0 bases, with 10 bases separating them. The length of the CDR3 is 16 residues. The CDR3 reads CASSLGRHFSNQPQHF. CDR3 sequence (DNA): TGTGCCAGCAGCTTAGGGAGACATTTTAGCAATCAGCCCCAGCATTTT. Full variable domain (outside the CDR3, taken from reference TRBV7-8 and TRBJ1-5): GAGVSQSPRYKVAKRGQDVALRCDPISGHVSLFWYQQALGQGPEFLTYFQNEAQLDKSGLPSDRFFAERPEGSVSTLKIQRTQQEDSAVYLCASSLGRHFSNQPQHFGDGTRLSIL.

This clonotype came up a few times. The chain recombines TRBV10-3 with TRBJ1-3; a possible D gene is TRBD1 (6 bases). The V gene lost 2 bases and the J gene lost 0 bases, with 8 bases spanning the gap. The CDR3 loop spans 15 amino acids. The germline V gene encodes CDR1 ENHRY and CDR2 SYGVKD. CDR3 sequence: CAISEGDTSGNTIYF. The CDR3 DNA reads TGTGCCATCAGTGAGGGGGACACCTCTGGAAACACCATATATTTT.

This clonotype came up a few times. The chain joins TRBV5-1 to TRBJ1-5; D not resolved. This CDR3 is 15 amino acids long. V dropped 1 base and J dropped 7 bases, with 15 bases sitting between them. Germline V gives CDR1 SGHRS, CDR2 YFSETQ. The CDR3 DNA is TGCGCCAGCAGCTTGTACCCAGGCGCCAACCAGCCCCAGCATTTT. It is translated as CASSLYPGANQPQHF.

The CDR3 DNA is TGCAGTGCTACCAGGCCCGGCACTGAAGCTTTCTTT. Its protein product is CSATRPGTEAFF. The chain links TRBV20-1 to TRBJ1-1, with no clear D. V lost 4 bases and J lost 4, with 10 bases in between. CDR1 and CDR2 (germline): DFQATT, SNEGSKA (reference sequence). The length of the CDR3 is 12 residues.

This chain links TRBV5-1 with TRBJ1-1; D perhaps matches TRBD1 (6 bases). V shed 3 bases and J shed 6 bases, with 15 bases lying between them. This CDR3 spans 14 amino acids. Germline lookup yields CDR1 SGHRS and CDR2 YFSETQ. The CDR3 sequence is CASSWSGAQAEAFF. For the CDR3, the DNA is TGCGCCAGCAGCTGGTCAGGGGCACAAGCTGAAGCTTTCTTT.

This chain links TRBV9 with TRBJ2-1; a weak D match, TRBD2 (7 bases). Germline-derived CDR1 and CDR2 are SGDLS and YYNGEE. The CDR3 is 16 residues long. Trimming took off 0 bases at V and 1 base at J, with 11 bases between the two ends. Here the CDR3 reads CASSVGGGQSYNEQFF. DNA of the CDR3: TGTGCCAGCAGCGTAGGCGGGGGACAATCCTACAATGAGCAGTTCTTC.

CDR3 DNA sequence: TGTGCCAGCAGCTTGGGAGGGACAGGGGGGAATGAGCAGTTCTTC. Protein sequence: CASSLGGTGGNEQFF. The rearrangement joins TRBV5-4 to TRBJ2-1, with TRBD1 identical over 11 bases. This CDR3 is built from 15 residues. The V gene's germline CDR1 is SGHNT and CDR2 YYREEE (reference sequence). Trimming removed 0 bases from V and 7 bases from J; junction bases left unmatched: 3.

The chain couples TRBV21-1 to TRBJ2-7. TRBV21-1 is a pseudogene segment. CDR3 size: 15 residues. The CDR3 DNA sequence: TGTGCCAGCATGAATCGTCGGAATACTACCTACGAGCAGTACGTC. It translates to CASMNRRNTTYEQYV.

This clonotype was seen a few times. The rearrangement joins TRBV11-1 to TRBJ1-6; D is perhaps TRBD1 (6 bases). Germline V gene lookup returns CDR1 SGHAT and CDR2 FQDESV (reference sequence). V gave up 4 bases and J gave up 5 bases, with 24 bases separating them. CDR3 size: 19 residues. The CDR3 loop is CASSSENRVPLLDNSPLHF. CDR3 DNA: TGTGCCAGCAGCTCGGAAAACAGGGTTCCGCTCTTGGATAATTCACCCCTCCACTTT.